The 8 T cell receptor beta chains given below trace back to one sample, sequenced in a study of cytomegalovirus exposure and HLA in healthy donors. Vbeta (60) and Jbeta (13) primers were used in the PCR. Assay used: immunoSEQ multiplex PCR; TCRdb lists only in-frame clones, some missing. The data hold about 140,000 clones, with roughly three quarters observed a single time. The sample comprised PBMCs. These receptors originate from a woman aged 50 to 65 in good health and CMV-seronegative.

The chain has TRBV7-9 and TRBJ2-5; 8 nucleotides agree with TRBD2. Looked up from germline, CDR1 is SEHNR and CDR2 is FQNEAQ (reference sequence). V dropped 5 bases and J dropped 8; count of bases not matched to a gene: 13. The CDR3 is 15 residues long. DNA of the CDR3: TGTGCCAGCAGCCTGATAGCGGGGCCACGGGATACCCAGTACTTC. Its translation: CASSLIAGPRDTQYF.

The chain recombines TRBV6-5 with TRBJ2-3, with TRBD1 as a possible D gene (6 bases). V lost 5 bases, J lost 4 bases, and 10 bases lay in between. This CDR3 spans 13 amino acids. The germline V gene has CDR1 MNHEY and CDR2 SVGAGI. The CDR3 region has the DNA TGTGCCAGCAGTGTCAGGGGAGCAGATACGCAGTATTTT. It yields the protein CASSVRGADTQYF.

In its sample, this clone was seen a few times. The rearrangement joins TRBV6-1 to TRBJ2-7; 8 bases fit TRBD1. The CDR3 consists of 13 residues. CDR1 and CDR2 (germline): MNHNS, SASEGT. Unmatched junction bases numbered 5, after V lost 6 bases and J lost 4 bases. In DNA, the CDR3 is TGTGCCAGCAGGGACAGGGAGACTTACGAGCAGTACTTC. Residues: CASRDRETYEQYF.

Remarks on this clone: This sample includes further DNA sequences coding for the same CDR3. The rearrangement links TRBV5-6 to TRBJ1-2; D gene unclear. Germline values: CDR1 SGHDT, CDR2 YYEEEE. This CDR3 comprises 13 residues. Trimming shortened V by 1 base and J by 4 bases, and 8 bases separated the two germline ends. In DNA form, the CDR3 reads TGTGCCAGCAGCTTGCGGGGATTCTATGGCTACACCTTC. This sequence encodes CASSLRGFYGYTF. Together with reference TRBV5-6 and TRBJ1-2, the CDR3 gives the full variable domain: DAGVTQSPTHLIKTRGQQVTLRCSPKSGHDTVSWYQQALGQGPQFIFQYYEEEERQRGNFPDRFSGHQFPNYSSELNVNALLLGDSALYLCASSLRGFYGYTFGSGTRLTVV.

This clone appeared a few times. The chain uses TRBV14 and TRBJ2-1; perhaps TRBD2 as D (7 bases). The CDR3 contains 17 residues. CDR1 and CDR2 (germline): SGHDN, FVKESK. Trimming took 1 base from V and 1 from J, leaving 14 bases between them. CDR3 in DNA: TGTGCCAGCAGCCAAGCGGGGGGCCCATATTCCTACAATGAGCAGTTCTTC. Translating gives CASSQAGGPYSYNEQFF.

The rearrangement links TRBV5-1 to TRBJ2-1; TRBD2 aligns across 8 bases. The CDR3 loop spans 14 amino acids. V shed 3 bases and J 5 bases; nucleotides not matched to a gene: 4. Germline CDR1 is SGHRS and CDR2 is YFSETQ. Written as DNA, the CDR3 is TGCGCCAGCAGCTGGATAGCGGGGAACAATGAGCAGTTCTTC. Its translation: CASSWIAGNNEQFF.

The rearrangement uses TRBV6-4 and TRBJ2-1, with 9 bases matching TRBD2. This CDR3 has 16 residues. From germline, CDR1 is MRHNA and CDR2 SNTAGT. Trimming cost V 2 bases and J 1 base; bases outside gene matches: 3. The CDR3 DNA follows: TGTGCCAGCAGTGACGGCGGGGGGGCGTCCTACAATGAGCAGTTCTTC. Translation gives CASSDGGGASYNEQFF.

The chain is built from TRBV27 and TRBJ1-6; 8 bases match TRBD1. V was clipped by 6 bases and J by 5 bases; unmatched bases: 3. CDR3 length: 14 residues. The germline V gene encodes CDR1 MNHEY and CDR2 SMNVEV (reference sequence). The CDR3 protein is CASRRQGNNSPLHF. CDR3 coding DNA: TGTGCCAGCAGGCGACAGGGGAATAATTCACCCCTCCACTTT.